This T cell receptor (beta chain) was retrieved from a study of regulatory T cells in long-lasting Graves disease. CDR3 regions were amplified by Arm-PCR using iRepertoire HTBI primers to build TCR beta libraries. A single record per CDR3 protein comes from TCRdb applying MiXCR to the multiplex PCR reads. The top ten clones hold around 13% of a sample with about 610,000 distinct CDR3 sequences, roughly 16% of them seen once. CDR1 LGHDT and CDR2 YNNKEL come from the germline V gene (reference sequence). The CDR3 has 15 residues. V gave up 1 base and J gave up 4 bases, with 14 bases separating them. Specified time point: newly diagnosed GD, antithyroid drugs for less than 3 months. Extracted RNA from PBMCs served as the source of the TCR library. These records were also assigned to another study, of T cells in Graves' hyperthyroidism and ophthalmopathy.

The material sequenced was peripheral blood mononuclear cells (PBMCs), taken at new diagnosis, from a patient treated with antithyroid drugs. This chain uses TRBV3-1 with TRBJ2-7, with D unclear. The TCR sequence derives from a man in his late teens or twenties with Graves disease. This CDR3 reads CASSQVGRTRYEQYF. CDR3 nucleotides: TGTGCCAGCAGCCAAGTTGGACGGACGCGGTACGAGCAGTACTTC.